Listed here are 31 T cell receptor beta chains from one sample, sequenced in a study of CD8+ T cells in alopecia areata. As the sequencing template, cDNA was produced by extracting RNA and reverse transcribing it. Profiling relied on immunoSEQ multiplex PCR, and the TCRdb table lists in-frame clones only, not all of them. There are over 95,000 clones in the sample; around 54% occur only once, and 3% to 4% lies in the top ten. Treatment noted: oral pan-JAK inhibitor, 5-10 mg twice daily. The starting material was CD4+ T cells sorted from blood, obtained at week 24, from a patient treated with tofacitinib. The source is a human donor with alopecia areata.

CDR3: CASSQGHGTLHF. DNA of the CDR3: TGTGCCAGCAGCCAGGGCCACGGGACCCTCCACTTT. V usage is TRBV5-6 and J usage is TRBJ1-6, with a weak D call TRBD1 (5 bases). Deletions cut 4 bases from V and 14 bases from J, with 13 bases between. From germline, CDR1 is SGHDT and CDR2 YYEEEE. This CDR3 contains 12 residues.

This clone was detected only a few times. The chain couples TRBV29-1 to TRBJ2-7; D call uncertain. Germline loops: CDR1 SQVTM, CDR2 ANQGSEA. CDR3 length equals 11 residues. V was shortened by 0 bases and J by 3 bases, with 3 bases between the two germline ends. The CDR3 DNA reads TGCAGCGTTGAAGAGGACTACGAGCAGTACTTC. Translating it yields CSVEEDYEQYF.

The chain carries TRBV29-1 and TRBJ1-3; perhaps TRBD1 as D (6 bases). This CDR3 is built from 13 residues. Germline V gene lookup returns CDR1 SQVTM and CDR2 ANQGSEA. V lost 8 bases, J lost 2 bases, and 13 bases lay in between. CDR3 nucleotides: TGCAGCATCCAACAGGGAGCTGGAAACACCATATATTTT. Encoded protein: CSIQQGAGNTIYF.

This rearrangement joins TRBV15 to TRBJ1-3; no definite D call. Germline loops: CDR1 LNHNV, CDR2 YYDKDF (reference sequence). V dropped 0 bases and J dropped 7 bases, with 13 bases sitting between them. The CDR3 covers 15 residues. CDR3 amino acids: CATSRDPKVGNTIYF. The CDR3 DNA sequence: TGTGCCACCAGCAGAGATCCAAAGGTCGGGAACACCATATATTTT.

CDR3 in DNA: TGTGCCAGCACTCAAGGTGGCAGAGCTAACTATGGCTACACCTTC. Translating it yields CASTQGGRANYGYTF. V usage is TRBV2 and J usage is TRBJ1-2, with D unclear. The V end lost 7 bases, the J end lost 0 bases, and 15 bases lay between the germline ends. The germline gives CDR1 SNHLY, CDR2 FYNNEI. The CDR3 contains 15 residues.

The rearrangement joins TRBV5-4 to TRBJ1-4; D is uncertain. V shed 7 bases and J shed 8 bases, with 18 bases lying between them. The CDR3 sequence is 14 residues long. Germline CDR1 is SGHNT and CDR2 is YYREEE (reference sequence). CDR3 DNA: TGTGCCAGCGGCAACAGCGGAGCCGACGAAAAACTGTTTTTT. Encoded protein: CASGNSGADEKLFF.

V is TRBV19 and J is TRBJ1-2; 9 positions match TRBD1. In germline, CDR1 is LNHDA, CDR2 SQIVND (reference sequence). CDR3 length equals 14 residues. V was clipped by 11 bases and J by 8 bases; unmatched bases: 15. The CDR3 nucleotides read TGTGCCGCCCGAGCCGGGACAGGGCTGTACGGCTACACCTTC. This translates into CAARAGTGLYGYTF.

CDR3 residues: CASSSRDQTGELFF. CDR3 DNA sequence: TGCGCCAGCAGCTCCCGGGACCAGACCGGGGAGCTGTTTTTT. V usage is TRBV4-1 and J usage is TRBJ2-2; D possibly matches TRBD1 or TRBD2 (5 bases each). Per germline, CDR1 MGHRA and CDR2 YSYEKL. CDR3 length equals 14 residues. Trimming removed 5 bases from V and 5 bases from J, with 12 bases in between.

V gene TRBV15 combines with J gene TRBJ2-5; TRBD2 agrees at 7 bases. CDR3 length: 16 amino acids. Germline CDR1 reads LNHNV; CDR2 reads YYDKDF (reference sequence). Trimming cost V 0 bases and J 9 bases; bases outside gene matches: 13. CDR3 bases: TGTGCCACCAGCAGAGATCTGGCGGGGGTCCTGGGGTCCCAGTACTTC. It encodes CATSRDLAGVLGSQYF.

The V and J genes are TRBV9 and TRBJ1-5; perhaps TRBD1 as D (5 bases). Trimming stripped 0 bases from V and 9 bases from J, with 13 bases between. The CDR3 is 14 residues long. The germline CDR1 and CDR2 sequences are SGDLS and YYNGEE. The CDR3 sequence: CASSVVARDGPQHF. CDR3 nucleotides: TGTGCCAGCAGCGTAGTAGCCAGGGATGGGCCCCAGCATTTT.

V gene TRBV2 combines with J gene TRBJ1-6; possible D gene TRBD1, 5 bases. With 6 bases removed from V and 13 bases from J, the gap between germline ends came to 13 bases. Germline CDR1 and CDR2: SNHLY and FYNNEI. The length of the CDR3 is 12 residues. CDR3 DNA sequence: TGTGCCAGCAGGGGACTCCCGGAGCCCCTCCACTTT. It codes for CASRGLPEPLHF.

This chain joins TRBV6-1 and TRBJ1-1; possible D gene TRBD1, 5 bases. CDR1 is MNHNS and CDR2 is SASEGT in the germline V gene. The CDR3 has 15 amino acids. Trimming took off 3 bases at V and 0 bases at J, with 11 bases between the two ends. Here the CDR3 reads CASSDAPGMNTEAFF. CDR3 coding DNA: TGTGCCAGCAGTGATGCCCCAGGGATGAACACTGAAGCTTTCTTT.

This chain links TRBV29-1 with TRBJ1-1; D may be TRBD1 (6 bases). Germline V gene sequence: CDR1 SQVTM, CDR2 ANQGSEA. V was cut by 4 bases and J by 2 bases, with 11 bases left in between. The length of the CDR3 is 13 residues. CDR3 region: CSVGRGFNTEAFF. As DNA, the CDR3 is TGCAGCGTTGGGAGGGGGTTTAACACTGAAGCTTTCTTT.

This chain links TRBV25-1 with TRBJ2-2; possible D gene TRBD2, 6 bases. In germline, CDR1 is MGHDK, CDR2 SYGVNS. This CDR3 has 12 residues. V shed 8 bases and J shed 6 bases, with 10 bases lying between them. CDR3 region: CASHRGSGELFF. The DNA for the CDR3 is TGTGCCAGCCACCGGGGGTCCGGGGAGCTGTTTTTT.

The V and J genes are TRBV30 and TRBJ1-2; the D is unclear. Germline V gives CDR1 GTSNPN, CDR2 SVGIG (reference sequence). CDR3 size: 13 residues. Trimming took off 2 bases at V and 4 bases at J, with 11 bases between the two ends. CDR3 region: CAWSPGLLYGYTF. The CDR3 region has the DNA TGTGCCTGGAGTCCAGGTCTCCTCTATGGCTACACCTTC.

The rearrangement uses TRBV29-1 and TRBJ1-2; 9 nucleotides align to TRBD1. The CDR3 length is 15 residues. The ends lost 1 base at V and 4 bases at J; junction bases unmatched: 7. Germline CDR1 and CDR2: SQVTM and ANQGSEA. The CDR3 spells CSVEVPTGGIYGYTF. CDR3 nucleotides: TGCAGCGTTGAAGTTCCCACAGGGGGCATCTATGGCTACACCTTC.

This sequence joins TRBV5-1 and TRBJ2-1; 10 bases fit TRBD2. CDR3 length equals 15 residues. V gave up 0 bases and J gave up 7 bases; unmatched junction bases: 4. Germline-derived CDR1 and CDR2 are SGHRS and YFSETQ. The CDR3 DNA follows: TGCGCCAGCAGCTTGGTTCTAGCGGGGGAAAATGAGCAGTTCTTC. Protein product: CASSLVLAGENEQFF.

The gene calls are TRBV30 and TRBJ1-2; a weak D match, TRBD1 (5 bases). V lost 4 bases, J lost 4 bases, and 7 bases lay in between. Germline V CDR1 and CDR2: GTSNPN, SVGIG (reference sequence). The CDR3 spans 11 residues. The CDR3 DNA reads TGTGCCTGGACTCAGGGCTATGGCTACACCTTC. As protein: CAWTQGYGYTF.

The V and J genes are TRBV2 and TRBJ2-2, with D hard to call. The CDR3 is made up of 14 amino acids. V lost 6 bases and J lost 3, with 11 bases in between. Germline V gene data show CDR1 as SNHLY and CDR2 as FYNNEI. CDR3 protein: CASRVSVDTGELFF. The CDR3 DNA reads TGTGCCAGCAGGGTATCAGTGGACACCGGGGAGCTGTTTTTT.

This clone was counted a few times. The rearrangement links TRBV11-3 to TRBJ2-5; possibly TRBD1 for D (6 bases). The CDR3 has 17 amino acids. The germline V gene has CDR1 SGHNT and CDR2 YENEEA. The V end was cut by 3 bases, the J end by 2 bases, with 19 bases between. The CDR3 here is CASSFDYEGDGQETQYF. In DNA, the CDR3 is TGTGCCAGCAGCTTCGACTACGAGGGGGACGGACAAGAGACCCAGTACTTC.

The genes are TRBV19 and TRBJ2-7; D unclear. Looked up from germline, CDR1 is LNHDA and CDR2 is SQIVND (reference sequence). The length of the CDR3 is 15 residues. Trimming cost V 6 bases and J 6 bases, with 21 bases left between them. CDR3 coding DNA: TGTGCCAGTAGCCGCCGAAGGGATGAGGCGGCCGAGCAGTACTTC. Amino acids: CASSRRRDEAAEQYF.

The V call is TRBV6-5, the J call TRBJ1-1; D remains ambiguous. Germline-derived CDR1 and CDR2 are MNHEY and SVGAGI. The CDR3 length is 15 residues. V dropped 0 bases and J dropped 3 bases, with 11 bases sitting between them. CDR3 bases: TGTGCCAGCAGTTACTCGGGAATTGGGGACACTGAAGCTTTCTTT. Protein product: CASSYSGIGDTEAFF.

V usage is TRBV4-3 and J usage is TRBJ1-4; TRBD1 matches at 7 bases. J lost 0 bases, V lost 4 bases, and 5 bases had no gene match. Germline-derived CDR1 and CDR2 are LGHNA and YSLEER. This CDR3 comprises 16 residues. The CDR3 loop is CASSRDRHPTNEKLFF. For the CDR3, the DNA is TGCGCCAGCAGCCGGGACAGACATCCAACTAATGAAAAACTGTTTTTT.

The chain is built from TRBV5-4 and TRBJ1-1, with D perhaps TRBD1 (5 bases). This CDR3 is built from 15 residues. V was clipped by 0 bases and J by 1 base, with 10 bases between them. CDR1 and CDR2 from the germline V gene are SGHNT and YYREEE (reference sequence). CDR3 protein: CASSLGGAGNTEAFF. CDR3 nucleotides: TGTGCCAGCAGCTTGGGAGGGGCAGGGAACACTGAAGCTTTCTTT.

J is TRBJ1-1 and V is TRBV6-6; D gene ambiguous. Trimming left V 6 bases short and J 0 bases short, with 11 bases between. The CDR3 is 14 residues long. CDR1 is MNHNY and CDR2 is SVGAGI in the germline V gene (reference sequence). The CDR3 bases are TGTGCCAGCAGCCCCATTAGTGTGAACACTGAAGCTTTCTTT. It encodes CASSPISVNTEAFF.

The CDR3, as DNA: TGTGCCAGCAGCGTAGGGTTCCGAGCACCCCTCCACTTT. Its protein is CASSVGFRAPLHF. The rearrangement links TRBV9 to TRBJ1-6; no reliable D call. With 0 bases removed from V and 11 bases from J, the gap between germline ends came to 9 bases. The CDR3 contains 13 residues. Germline CDR1 SGDLS, CDR2 YYNGEE.

The chain employs TRBV2 and TRBJ1-2; D gene unclear. From germline, CDR1 is SNHLY and CDR2 FYNNEI. The CDR3 runs to 14 residues. V was trimmed by 6 bases and J by 0 bases, leaving 11 bases between them. CDR3 sequence (DNA): TGTGCCAGCAGGGACGGTCCCGCTAACTATGGCTACACCTTC. Protein product: CASRDGPANYGYTF.

The J gene is TRBJ2-3, the V gene TRBV11-3, with 9 nucleotides matching TRBD2. Unmatched junction bases numbered 13, after V lost 4 bases and J lost 5 bases. The germline gives CDR1 SGHNT, CDR2 YENEEA. The CDR3 sequence is 17 residues long. As DNA, the CDR3 is TGTGCCAGCAGCTCCCCGTGGGAGCGGGGGGTCATAGATACGCAGTATTTT. Translated: CASSSPWERGVIDTQYF.

This clone was recorded a few times. This CDR3 reads CASSSRTGGEKLFF. CDR3 nucleotide sequence: TGTGCCAGCAGCTCCCGCACGGGAGGTGAAAAACTGTTTTTT. This rearrangement joins TRBV11-2 to TRBJ1-4, with D hard to call. CDR1 and CDR2 from the germline V gene are SGHAT and FQNNGV. The CDR3 totals 14 residues. Trimming shortened V by 4 bases and J by 7 bases, and 13 bases separated the two germline ends.

This rearrangement joins TRBV9 to TRBJ2-1; D is uncertain. V gave up 4 bases and J gave up 7 bases, with 12 bases separating them. This CDR3 is built from 13 residues. Per the germline V gene, CDR1 is SGDLS and CDR2 is YYNGEE. The DNA for the CDR3 is TGTGCCAGCAGCCAGCCTAGTATGAATGAGCAGTTCTTC. It translates to CASSQPSMNEQFF.

The V call is TRBV15, the J call TRBJ2-7; 8 bases agree with TRBD1. CDR1 and CDR2 (germline): LNHNV, YYDKDF (reference sequence). V dropped 4 bases and J dropped 3; count of bases not matched to a gene: 5. The CDR3 runs to 14 residues. The CDR3 is CATSNGQGIYEQYF. The CDR3 DNA reads as TGTGCCACCAGCAACGGACAGGGTATCTACGAGCAGTACTTC.